The 15 T cell receptor beta chains in this list originate from one sample, sequenced in a study of regulatory T cells in long-lasting Graves disease. Time point of the sample: newly diagnosed GD, antithyroid drugs for less than 3 months. The TCR library was prepared using RNA isolated from PBMCs. Construction of TCR beta libraries relied on iRepertoire HTBI primers and on Arm-PCR targeting CDR3 regions. TCRdb reprocessed the multiplex PCR reads via MiXCR and lists one record per CDR3 protein. The sample holds 500,000 or so distinct CDR3 sequences, 16% seen once. This sample also belongs to another study, concerning T cells in Graves' hyperthyroidism and ophthalmopathy.

Specimen: peripheral blood mononuclear cells (PBMCs), collected at new diagnosis, from a patient treated with antithyroid drugs. The receptors were sampled from a woman aged 40-60 years with Graves disease.

The rearrangement uses TRBV19 and TRBJ1-5, with unresolved D. CDR3 length: 16 amino acids. V was pared by 7 bases and J by 0 bases, with 16 bases between. Per the germline V gene, CDR1 is LNHDA and CDR2 is SQIVND (reference sequence). DNA for the CDR3: TGTGCCAGTAATGCAATCGGCCGTTATAGCAATCAGCCCCAGCATTTT. Protein sequence: CASNAIGRYSNQPQHF.

V usage is TRBV7-9 and J usage is TRBJ1-1, with D maybe TRBD1 (6 bases). The CDR3 is 14 residues long. The germline V gene has CDR1 SEHNR and CDR2 FQNEAQ (reference sequence). The ends were cut back, 5 bases at V and 5 bases at J, with 15 bases in the middle. CDR3 amino acids: CASSRDQGSTEAFF. CDR3 nucleotides: TGTGCCAGCAGCCGAGACCAGGGGTCTACTGAAGCTTTCTTT. The variable domain in full, with the rest retrieved from reference TRBV7-9 and TRBJ1-1, is DTGVSQNPRHKITKRGQNVTFRCDPISEHNRLYWYRQTLGQGPEFLTYFQNEAQLEKSRLLSDRFSAERPKGSFSTLEIQRTEQGDSAMYLCASSRDQGSTEAFFGQGTRLTVV.

This clonotype was picked up many times. The chain links TRBV5-1 to TRBJ2-7; 10 bases align to TRBD2. The CDR3 sequence is 16 residues long. From germline, CDR1 is SGHRS and CDR2 YFSETQ. Germline trimming cut 2 bases from V and 4 bases from J; bases unmatched to any gene: 9. CDR3 in amino acids: CASSLNSGGKGYEQYF. Written as DNA, the CDR3 is TGCGCCAGCAGCTTAAATAGCGGGGGGAAGGGATACGAGCAGTACTTC.

This clonotype was recorded a few times. Written as DNA, the CDR3 is TGTGCCAGCTCACCAAGGCAGTCAAAAGGTGGAAACACCATATATTTT. As protein: CASSPRQSKGGNTIYF. The chain joins TRBV18 to TRBJ1-3; D gene unclear. The CDR3 length is 16 residues. V gave up 2 bases and J gave up 3 bases, with 14 bases separating them. Germline CDR1 and CDR2: KGHSH and LQKENI.

Many counts were recorded for this clonotype. The rearrangement joins TRBV5-5 to TRBJ1-1; 9 positions agree with TRBD1. The CDR3 is made up of 18 amino acids. The J segment lost 7 bases and the V segment lost 5 bases, leaving 21 bases of the junction unmatched. CDR1 is SGHKS, CDR2 YYEKEE, per germline (reference sequence). CDR3: CASSATATTHPGQGEAFF. The CDR3 DNA follows: TGTGCCAGCAGTGCCACCGCCACCACTCACCCGGGACAGGGTGAAGCTTTCTTT.

This clonotype has a handful of counts. The chain employs TRBV7-9 and TRBJ1-2; tentative D call: TRBD1 (5 bases). The CDR3 loop spans 14 amino acids. The ends were cut back, 4 bases at V and 7 bases at J, with 16 bases in the middle. The germline gives CDR1 SEHNR, CDR2 FQNEAQ (reference sequence). CDR3 loop: CASSSAGTDPGYTF. The CDR3 DNA reads TGTGCCAGCAGCTCAGCGGGGACGGATCCTGGCTACACCTTC.

V usage is TRBV2 and J usage is TRBJ2-5, with D tentatively TRBD1 or TRBD2 (5 bases each). The V gene lost 3 bases and the J gene lost 5 bases, with 13 bases spanning the gap. Germline V lookup: CDR1 SNHLY, CDR2 FYNNEI. CDR3 length: 14 amino acids. The CDR3 sequence: CASSDRGRWETQYF. The CDR3 DNA follows: TGTGCCAGCAGTGATAGGGGACGTTGGGAGACCCAGTACTTC.

This clonotype was seen at least ten times. This chain joins TRBV11-1 and TRBJ2-3; 10 nucleotides line up with TRBD1. CDR3 length: 15 residues. Per germline, CDR1 SGHAT and CDR2 FQDESV (reference sequence). J was trimmed by 2 bases and V by 5 bases; bases with no gene match: 4. For the CDR3, the DNA is TGTGCCAGCAGCCCGGACAGGGGGGTCACAGATACGCAGTATTTT. Its protein product is CASSPDRGVTDTQYF.

This clonotype occurred a few times. The V call is TRBV3-1, the J call TRBJ2-1; 11 nucleotides align to TRBD2. Germline lookup yields CDR1 LGHDT and CDR2 YNNKEL (reference sequence). The trim removed 0 bases at V and 2 bases at J, leaving 6 bases unmatched. The CDR3 consists of 18 residues. The CDR3 here is CASSQDLAGGPTYNEQFF. CDR3 bases: TGTGCCAGCAGCCAAGACTTAGCGGGGGGGCCCACCTACAATGAGCAGTTCTTC.

This clonotype occurred many times. The chain combines TRBV3-1 with TRBJ2-1; D is uncertain. Trimming removed 2 bases from V and 6 bases from J, with 5 bases in between. The CDR3 extends over 12 amino acids. CDR1 and CDR2 from the germline V gene are LGHDT and YNNKEL (reference sequence). The CDR3 here is CASSQLGNEQFF. The CDR3, as DNA: TGTGCCAGCAGCCAATTGGGCAATGAGCAGTTCTTC.

This clonotype was seen only a few times. The gene calls are TRBV7-9 and TRBJ2-5; D perhaps matches TRBD1 (5 bases). Trimming removed 2 bases from V and 4 bases from J, with 8 bases in between. The germline V gene encodes CDR1 SEHNR and CDR2 FQNEAQ (reference sequence). This CDR3 is 13 amino acids long. DNA of the CDR3: TGTGCCAGCAGCTTATCAGGGCGAGAGACCCAGTACTTC. Translating gives CASSLSGRETQYF.

This clonotype appeared a few times. The CDR3 reads CASSVVVTSDTQYF. CDR3 nucleotide sequence: TGTGCCAGCAGCGTGGTCGTTACCTCGGATACGCAGTATTTT. The J gene is TRBJ2-3, the V gene TRBV7-3; no clear D gene. Trimming stripped 5 bases from V and 6 bases from J, with 15 bases between. CDR1 SGHTA and CDR2 FQGTGA come from the germline V gene. The CDR3 has 14 amino acids.

This clonotype was observed at least ten times. In DNA, the CDR3 is TGCGCCAGCAGCTCCGACAGGGGGGCAAGTAACGTGAACACTGAAGCTTTCTTT. Translated: CASSSDRGASNVNTEAFF. The V gene is TRBV5-1, the J gene TRBJ1-1; 9 positions match TRBD1. V was clipped by 3 bases and J by 0 bases; unmatched bases: 12. Per germline, CDR1 SGHRS and CDR2 YFSETQ. This CDR3 comprises 18 residues.

This clonotype was counted only a few times. The rearrangement uses TRBV7-3 and TRBJ1-3; D perhaps matches TRBD1 (5 bases). Looked up from germline, CDR1 is SGHTA and CDR2 is FQGTGA. V was cut by 5 bases and J by 4 bases, with 18 bases left in between. The length of the CDR3 is 16 residues. This CDR3 is CASSPDPRDPGNTIYF. The CDR3 DNA sequence: TGTGCCAGCAGCCCAGACCCTCGGGACCCCGGAAACACCATATATTTT.

This clonotype was detected ten times or more. The V and J genes are TRBV2 and TRBJ2-1; a weak D match, TRBD2 (6 bases). CDR1 is SNHLY, CDR2 FYNNEI, per germline. V was pared by 5 bases and J by 12 bases, with 11 bases between. The CDR3 extends over 11 amino acids. The CDR3 region has the DNA TGTGCCAGCAGTCGGGACTTCCTGCAGTTCTTC. It is translated as CASSRDFLQFF.